Below, 8 T cell receptor beta chains from the same sample are listed, as sequenced in a study of cytomegalovirus exposure and HLA in healthy donors. PCR employed 60 Vbeta and 13 Jbeta primers. Method: immunoSEQ multiplex PCR; TCRdb's copy keeps in-frame clones and lacks some. This table holds about 120,000 clones, around three quarters found once. Sequencing was done on a sample of PBMCs. These receptors were obtained from a man aged 25-45 years in good health and CMV-seropositive.

The chain has TRBV29-1 and TRBJ2-5, with D maybe TRBD1 (5 bases). V was trimmed by 4 bases and J by 5 bases, leaving 14 bases between them. Germline V gene lookup returns CDR1 SQVTM and CDR2 ANQGSEA. CDR3 size: 13 residues. The CDR3 region is CSVGSGIGETQYF. CDR3 DNA sequence: TGCAGCGTTGGTTCAGGGATTGGCGAGACCCAGTACTTC.

The chain joins TRBV18 to TRBJ2-1; the D is unclear. With 2 bases removed from V and 3 bases from J, the gap between germline ends came to 14 bases. From germline, CDR1 is KGHSH and CDR2 LQKENI. The CDR3 extends over 16 amino acids. CDR3 protein: CASSPTRLSNYNEQFF. The CDR3 region has the DNA TGTGCCAGCTCACCAACGCGGCTCAGTAACTACAATGAGCAGTTCTTC.

The chain combines TRBV27 with TRBJ2-1; TRBD1 aligns across 9 bases. Trimming took 8 bases from V and 7 from J; bases not matched to a gene: 6. Per germline, CDR1 MNHEY and CDR2 SMNVEV (reference sequence). This CDR3 is built from 13 residues. CDR3: CASGHRGRNEQFF. The CDR3 DNA follows: TGTGCCAGCGGTCACAGGGGGCGAAATGAGCAGTTCTTC.

V and J are TRBV10-3 and TRBJ1-2, with D perhaps matching TRBD1 (6 bases). V was cut by 8 bases and J by 6 bases, with 19 bases left in between. Germline values: CDR1 ENHRY, CDR2 SYGVKD. The CDR3 length is 14 residues. The CDR3 DNA is TGTGCCATCGGGGGCTGGCAGGGAGAGAATGGCTACACCTTC. As protein: CAIGGWQGENGYTF.

This clone was seen a few times. The gene calls are TRBV5-1 and TRBJ1-1; D unclear. With 4 bases removed from V and 1 base from J, the gap between germline ends came to 8 bases. Germline loops: CDR1 SGHRS, CDR2 YFSETQ. The CDR3 length is 13 residues. CDR3 protein: CASSRRENTEAFF. The CDR3 nucleotides are TGCGCCAGCAGCCGGAGGGAGAACACTGAAGCTTTCTTT. The entire variable domain, with the rest obtained from reference TRBV5-1 and TRBJ1-1, is as follows: KAGVTQTPRYLIKTRGQQVTLSCSPISGHRSVSWYQQTPGQGLQFLFEYFSETQRNKGNFPGRFSGRQFSNSRSEMNVSTLELGDSALYLCASSRRENTEAFFGQGTRLTVV.

This chain joins TRBV13 and TRBJ1-2; 8 nucleotides match TRBD1. The CDR3 is 13 amino acids. Germline CDR1 is PRHDT and CDR2 is FYEKMQ (reference sequence). V trimming: 5 bases; J trimming: 5 bases; junction bases outside the gene matches: 4. The CDR3 DNA sequence: TGTGCCAGCAGCCTACAGGGGGGGTATGGCTACACCTTC. Translation gives CASSLQGGYGYTF.

This clone showed up just a few times. An end of the junction differs from the germline gene, which may be a read error. This chain links TRBV15 with TRBJ2-6, with D possibly being TRBD1 (5 bases). Germline V gene data show CDR1 as LNHNV and CDR2 as YYDKDF (reference sequence). The CDR3 sequence is 16 residues long. CDR3 in DNA: TGTGCCACCAGCAGAGATCTTGGTTCTGGGGCCAACGGCCTGACTTTC. Its translation is CATSRDLGSGANGLTF.

This chain joins TRBV5-5 and TRBJ1-1; 8 nucleotides line up with TRBD1. Germline V gene lookup returns CDR1 SGHKS and CDR2 YYEKEE (reference sequence). CDR3 length: 15 amino acids. The junction had 8 bases not matched to a gene; V was cut back by 4 bases and J by 3 bases. The CDR3 loop reads CASSPRDRRYTEAFF. As DNA, the CDR3 is TGTGCCAGCAGCCCGCGGGACAGGAGGTACACTGAAGCTTTCTTT. The full variable domain, rest sourced from reference TRBV5-5 and TRBJ1-1, is DAGVTQSPTHLIKTRGQQVTLRCSPISGHKSVSWYQQVLGQGPQFIFQYYEKEERGRGNFPDRFSARQFPNYSSELNVNALLLGDSALYLCASSPRDRRYTEAFFGQGTRLTVV.